Below, 7 T cell receptor beta chains from the same sample are listed, as sequenced in a study of CD8+ T cells in alopecia areata. In each case, RNA was isolated and then reverse transcribed into cDNA as the sequencing template. Libraries were prepared by immunoSEQ multiplex PCR; TCRdb keeps only in-frame clonotypes and omits some of them. The sample lists 25,000 to 35,000 clones, less than 65% occurring once. Source material: NKG2D-high CD8+ T cells sorted from blood. The receptor set was obtained from a human donor with alopecia areata.

The J gene is TRBJ2-1, the V gene TRBV4-1, with TRBD2 matching over 12 bases. Germline CDR1 MGHRA, CDR2 YSYEKL. Trimming removed 4 bases from V and 5 bases from J; junction bases left unmatched: 6. The CDR3 runs 16 residues. The CDR3 here is CASSPLLAGGDNEQFF. The DNA for the CDR3 is TGCGCCAGCAGCCCCTTACTAGCGGGAGGAGACAATGAGCAGTTCTTC.

The genes are TRBV5-1 and TRBJ2-5; 12 bases agree with TRBD2. Trimming took 2 bases from V and 0 from J; bases not matched to a gene: 8. CDR1 is SGHRS and CDR2 is YFSETQ in the germline V gene. The CDR3 is 18 residues long. The CDR3 DNA follows: TGCGCCAGCAGCTTATGGACTAGCGGGGAGACCAACCAAGAGACCCAGTACTTC. This sequence encodes CASSLWTSGETNQETQYF. Full variable domain (rest looked up from reference TRBV5-1 and TRBJ2-5): KAGVTQTPRYLIKTRGQQVTLSCSPISGHRSVSWYQQTPGQGLQFLFEYFSETQRNKGNFPGRFSGRQFSNSRSEMNVSTLELGDSALYLCASSLWTSGETNQETQYFGPGTRLLVL.

This clone was picked up a small number of times. The chain is built from TRBV29-1 and TRBJ2-1; 7 nucleotides match TRBD2. V was clipped by 7 bases and J by 6 bases; unmatched bases: 9. The CDR3 covers 13 residues. Germline CDR1 SQVTM, CDR2 ANQGSEA. CDR3: CSGSAGAANEQFF. Written as DNA, the CDR3 is TGCAGCGGGTCGGCGGGAGCTGCCAATGAGCAGTTCTTC.

This clone is a singleton in its sample. The rearrangement links TRBV27 to TRBJ2-1, with 7 bases aligning to TRBD2. The germline gives CDR1 MNHEY, CDR2 SMNVEV (reference sequence). CDR3 length: 13 residues. V was clipped by 8 bases and J by 0 bases; unmatched bases: 1. The CDR3 DNA reads TGTGCCAGCGGCGGGAGCTCCTACAATGAGCAGTTCTTC. It encodes CASGGSSYNEQFF.

V is TRBV15 and J is TRBJ2-7, with 7 bases lining up with TRBD1. This CDR3 is 14 amino acids long. The V segment lost 6 bases and the J segment 2 bases; nucleotides outside the gene matches: 7. Germline V CDR1 and CDR2: LNHNV, YYDKDF (reference sequence). The CDR3 here is CATSDIGTAYEQYF. CDR3 DNA: TGTGCCACCAGTGATATAGGGACAGCCTACGAGCAGTACTTC.

There are a few counts of this clone. This CDR3 reads CSVASGSFETQYF. The CDR3 coding sequence is TGCAGCGTTGCTAGCGGGAGCTTTGAGACCCAGTACTTC. The genes are TRBV29-1 and TRBJ2-5; 10 bases fit TRBD2. The CDR3 contains 13 residues. CDR1 is SQVTM and CDR2 is ANQGSEA in the germline V gene. Unmatched junction bases numbered 4, after V lost 4 bases and J lost 5 bases.

The chain has TRBV29-1 and TRBJ1-4; D uncertain. Trimming removed 1 base from V and 2 bases from J, with 5 bases in between. CDR3 length equals 13 residues. CDR1 SQVTM and CDR2 ANQGSEA come from the germline V gene. The CDR3 spells CSVEAGTNEKLFF. CDR3 sequence (DNA): TGCAGCGTTGAAGCGGGGACTAATGAAAAACTGTTTTTT.